This TCR beta chain comes out of a study of beta chain features in type 1 diabetes. Expressed TCRB transcripts were sequenced after all isolated RNA was converted to cDNA. Some clones are missing from TCRdb's copy, which holds only in-frame ones; the method was immunoSEQ multiplex PCR. The table has some 44,000 clones, about 51% seen once; the top ten hold around 2.1%. A sort by CD45RO/CCR7/CD25/CD127/CD95/CD27 yielded CD4+ naive, central memory, regulatory and stem cell-like memory cells. Purity above 95% was achieved in all sorted populations. Germline loops: CDR1 LGHNA, CDR2 YNFKEQ. J lost 5 bases, V lost 3 bases, and 15 bases had no gene match. This CDR3 spans 19 amino acids.

The chain employs TRBV4-2 and TRBJ1-6; 8 nucleotides match TRBD1. This clonotype originated in a woman younger than 35 in good health. What was sequenced was Tregs from blood. The CDR3 loop is CASSQRQGFYSRDNSPLHF. The CDR3 DNA follows: TGTGCCAGCAGCCAGAGACAGGGGTTTTATAGCAGAGATAATTCACCCCTCCACTTT.